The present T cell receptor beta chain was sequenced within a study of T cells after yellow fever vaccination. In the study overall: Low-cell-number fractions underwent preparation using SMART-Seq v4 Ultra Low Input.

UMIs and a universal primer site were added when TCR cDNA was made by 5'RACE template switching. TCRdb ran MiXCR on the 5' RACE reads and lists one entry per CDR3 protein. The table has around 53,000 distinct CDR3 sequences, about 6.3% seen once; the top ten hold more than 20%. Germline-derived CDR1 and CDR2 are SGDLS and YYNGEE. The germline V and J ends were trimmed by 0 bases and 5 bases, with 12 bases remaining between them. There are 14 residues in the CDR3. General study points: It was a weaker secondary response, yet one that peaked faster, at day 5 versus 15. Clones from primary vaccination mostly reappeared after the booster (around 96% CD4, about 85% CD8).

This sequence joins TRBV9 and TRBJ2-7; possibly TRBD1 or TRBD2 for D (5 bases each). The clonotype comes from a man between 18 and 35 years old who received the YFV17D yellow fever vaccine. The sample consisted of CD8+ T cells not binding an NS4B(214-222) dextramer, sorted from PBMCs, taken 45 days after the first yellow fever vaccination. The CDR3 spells CASSVGGTRDEQYF. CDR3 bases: TGTGCCAGCAGCGTAGGGGGGACGAGGGACGAGCAGTACTTC.